The text below deals with one T cell receptor beta chain. No antigen is known for it. The data were taken from a study of T cells in Graves' hyperthyroidism and ophthalmopathy. General study findings and limits: The majority of expanded thyroid clonotypes above 0.001 also appeared in blood.

Duration under 3 months, a NOSPECS grade of at least 4, and a Clinical Activity Score of at least 3 characterized the ophthalmopathy patients. Patients were excluded for uncontrolled infection, other autoimmune disease, pregnancy or lactation. Amplified regions were TCR beta CDR3 sequences from RNA transcripts. The TCR CDR3 was amplified in a first-round RT-PCR using the HTBI primer set. In TCRdb, the multiplex PCR reads were re-called with MiXCR into one record per CDR3 protein. There are about 400,000 distinct CDR3 sequences in the sample; approximately 16% occur only once, and 15% to 20% lies in the top ten. This receptor was identified in a woman in her fifties or sixties with Graves' ophthalmopathy. The sequencing input was blood.

This chain's CDR3 is CASTRDGGNEQYF. CDR3 coding DNA: TGCGCCAGCACACGGGACGGGGGAAACGAGCAGTACTTC. The chain recombines TRBV5-1 with TRBJ2-7, with D possibly TRBD2 on 6 matching bases. With 6 bases removed from V and 5 bases from J, the gap between germline ends came to 15 bases. The CDR3 consists of 13 residues. Germline V gives CDR1 SGHRS, CDR2 YFSETQ.